This T cell receptor beta chain was obtained from a study of beta chain features in type 1 diabetes. For the study at large: The study examined around 99,000,000 sorted cells across all samples. The study, taken as a whole, reports: Moderate but significant shortening of TCRB CDR3s was recorded in all four CD4+ subsets from Type 1 diabetes patients.

Expressed TCRB transcripts got sequenced, as all isolated RNA was reverse transcribed. Here immunoSEQ multiplex PCR was the method, and the copy in TCRdb shows in-frame clones only, minus some. The sample comprises a few hundred thousand clones, 16% of which are singletons, and about 0.08% rests with the top ten. A note on this clone: The antigen remains unidentified.

Each of the CD4+ naive, central memory, regulatory and stem cell-like memory populations was sorted via CD45RO/CCR7/CD25/CD127/CD95/CD27. Trimming cost V 2 bases and J 3 bases, with 20 bases left between them. Germline V gene sequence: CDR1 GTSNPN, CDR2 SVGIG (reference sequence). The CDR3 totals 17 residues. The receptor comes from a man aged 30 to 45 with type 1 diabetes. The specimen was naive CD4+ T cells from blood. The rearrangement joins TRBV30 to TRBJ1-5; a weak D match, TRBD1 (5 bases). CDR3 protein: CAWSLGGGTDYNQPQHF. In nucleotides, the CDR3 is TGTGCCTGGAGTCTGGGAGGCGGGACGGACTACAATCAGCCCCAGCATTTT.